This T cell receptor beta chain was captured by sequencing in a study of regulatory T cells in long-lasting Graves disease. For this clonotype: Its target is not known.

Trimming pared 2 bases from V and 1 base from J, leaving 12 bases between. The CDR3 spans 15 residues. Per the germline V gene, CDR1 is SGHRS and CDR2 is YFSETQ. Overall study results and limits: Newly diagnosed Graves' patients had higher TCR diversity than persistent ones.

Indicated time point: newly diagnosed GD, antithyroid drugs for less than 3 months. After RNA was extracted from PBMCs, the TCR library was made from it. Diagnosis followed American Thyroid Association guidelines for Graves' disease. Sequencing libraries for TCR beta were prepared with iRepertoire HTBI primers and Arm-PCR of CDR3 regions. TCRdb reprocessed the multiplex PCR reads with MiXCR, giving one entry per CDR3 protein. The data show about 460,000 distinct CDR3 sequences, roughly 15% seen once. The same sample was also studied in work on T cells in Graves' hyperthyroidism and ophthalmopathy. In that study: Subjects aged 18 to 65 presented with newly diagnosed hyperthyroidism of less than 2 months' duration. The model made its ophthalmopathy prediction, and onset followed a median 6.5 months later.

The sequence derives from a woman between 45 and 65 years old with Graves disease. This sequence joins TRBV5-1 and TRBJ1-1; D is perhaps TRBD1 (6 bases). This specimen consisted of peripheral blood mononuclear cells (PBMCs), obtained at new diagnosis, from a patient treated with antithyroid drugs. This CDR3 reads CASSLSSDRNTEAFF. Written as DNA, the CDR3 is TGCGCCAGCAGCTTATCCTCGGACAGGAACACTGAAGCTTTCTTT.